This T cell receptor (beta chain) was obtained from a study of T cells in Graves' hyperthyroidism and ophthalmopathy (dated by TCRdb to the late 2010s). With respect to the entire study: Peripheral blood was sampled at the time of initial diagnosis, prior to any treatment. A discovery cohort of fewer than 110 patients, about 40 with Graves' ophthalmopathy and approximately 60 with stable Graves' hyperthyroidism, was used to find distinguishing TCR V-J signatures. An independent validation cohort of about 19 hyperthyroidism patients and roughly 16 patients who later progressed to ophthalmopathy tested prospective prediction of ophthalmopathy. The 75 to 100 discovery patients were randomly divided into training and test sets at a 7:3 ratio. In addition, the study compared T-cell repertoires in thyroid tissue and in blood from five or six Graves' hyperthyroidism patients. Once sampling was done, hyperthyroidism patients were given methimazole at a starting dose of 30 mg daily, whereas ophthalmopathy patients were given high-dose intravenous methylprednisolone. TCR Vbeta CDR3 sequencing of around 130 peripheral blood samples (over 40 ophthalmopathy, 70 to 85 hyperthyroidism and approximately 17 progressor patients) is reported in the paper.

TCR beta CDR3 regions were amplified from RNA transcripts. The first round of RT-PCR for the TCR CDR3 was performed with the HTBI primer set and the Qiagen OneStep RT-PCR kit. Libraries were constructed in a second round of multiplex PCR, after which size selection and purification were performed. Sequencing of the libraries was done on an Illumina HiSeq2000 using paired-end 100 bp reads. Per the authors' processing: SOAPnuke was used to process the raw data, throwing out any read that contained adapters or uncalled bases, had a mean Phred below 15, or lacked an exact constant-primer or identifier match. High-quality paired reads were merged with COPE v1.2.5, and unique nucleotide sequences were defined as clonotypes. Clonotypes were aligned to IMGT TRBV, TRBD and TRBJ reference segments using MiTCR v1.1. Only V-J combinations with frequency above 0.0001, covering roughly 99% of repertoires, were analysed. A TCS score was defined as the ratio of F50 (clonal expansion) to E x V (chaos), with BLOSUM62-based TCRdist applied between CDR3 peptides within each V-J. Welch's t-statistics and random forest reduced 500 to 650 V-J features to 13, which were used in a naive Bayes classifier (R e1071). TCRdb itself trimmed the public reads at Q25 with fastp, ran MiXCR and retained productive beta chains. Rows with a matching CDR3 protein are joined into one entry that keeps the most common DNA and genes. The V and J calls were determined by TCRdb, not by the authors. Counted in this sample were under 400,000 distinct CDR3 sequences; roughly 14% of them appeared once. 9.5% to 12% of the sample is in the top ten clones.

What the authors observed across the whole study: Ophthalmopathy was separated from stable hyperthyroidism by a 13 V-J signature model, with about 88% sensitivity and around 81% specificity obtained in cross-validation and 80%/75% obtained in testing. In validation, the model predicted progression to ophthalmopathy with approximately 71% sensitivity and 72% to 85% specificity, a median of approximately 6.5 months before onset. Sample size was not statistically predetermined, and blinding of investigators to group allocation was not performed. Most expanded thyroid clonotypes (frequency above 0.001) were also detected in blood, suggesting blood repertoires may reflect thyroid immune responses.

As to this clonotype: The antigen it recognizes is unknown. Base quality data are lacking; no much larger clone is found one base away.

A patient counted as having stable Graves' hyperthyroidism if no progression to ophthalmopathy occurred over 18 months of follow-up. Hyperthyroidism patients were newly diagnosed, had a disease duration of under 2 months, and were aged 18 to 65 years. Patients with uncontrolled infections, other autoimmune diseases, pregnancy or lactation were excluded. Diagnoses were established on the basis of clinical symptoms, serum thyroxine and TRAb, thyroid ultrasound, and orbital computed tomography. PBMCs were separated from under 11 ml of fresh peripheral blood using Ficoll-Paque density gradient centrifugation. Total RNA was extracted using Trizol reagent, and RNA quality was assessed on an Agilent 2100 Bioanalyzer. The CDR3 holds 16 amino acids from the cysteine to the phenylalanine. Of the read, only the CDR3 DNA is kept; its 48 bases are in frame from base 1. V was cut back by 0 bases and J by 2 bases, leaving a gap of 14 bases between them. Reading the germline V gene (reference sequence) gives CDR1 LNHNV and CDR2 YYDKDF.

The sequenced material came from blood. This receptor was obtained from a woman aged 55 to 70 with Graves' hyperthyroidism. The chain links TRBV15 with TRBJ2-7; the D segment is perhaps TRBD1 or TRBD2, each sharing 5 matched bases. The DNA sequence is as follows: TGTGCCACCAGCAGAGACAGGGCCGACGGGGCCTACGAGCAGTACTTC. It encodes CATSRDRADGAYEQYF. Joined to the reference TRBV15 and TRBJ2-7 proteins, this CDR3 gives the full variable domain: DAMVIQNPRYQVTQFGKPVTLSCSQTLNHNVMYWYQQKSSQAPKLLFHYYDKDFNNEADTPDNFQSRRPNTSFCFLDIRSPGLGDTAMYLCATSRDRADGAYEQYFGPGTRLTVT.